Below, 14 T cell receptor beta chains from the same sample are listed, as sequenced in a study of OX40 agonist ivuxolimab in advanced cancers. Clones were read by immunoSEQ multiplex PCR, and TCRdb kept only the in-frame ones, dropping some. The sample records just under 85,000 clones, roughly 80% being singletons. The source material was CD4+ or CD8+ T cells sorted from blood, sampled in a trial of the OX40 agonist ivuxolimab. These receptors originate from an adult with an advanced solid tumor such as melanoma, head and neck, liver or kidney cancer.

This clone was seen only a few times. Other DNA sequences of this sample code for an identical CDR3. V gene TRBV7-8 combines with J gene TRBJ1-2; D possibly corresponds to TRBD1 (6 bases). The V gene's germline CDR1 is SGHVS and CDR2 FQNEAQ. V was trimmed by 6 bases and J by 7 bases, leaving 12 bases between them. This CDR3 region has 12 residues. The CDR3 sequence: CASSPGQLGYTF. For the CDR3, the DNA is TGTGCCAGCAGTCCGGGACAACTTGGCTACACCTTC.

This clone was seen a handful of times. The V and J genes are TRBV7-9 and TRBJ1-1, with D possibly being TRBD1 (5 bases). Germline V CDR1 and CDR2: SEHNR, FQNEAQ (reference sequence). The V and J ends lost 4 bases and 0 bases respectively, with 15 bases between them. This CDR3 spans 16 amino acids. This CDR3 is CASSSPVGTVNTEAFF. The CDR3 DNA follows: TGTGCCAGCAGCTCACCGGTCGGGACGGTGAACACTGAAGCTTTCTTT.

The V and J genes are TRBV5-6 and TRBJ1-2; D perhaps matches TRBD1 (5 bases). The CDR3 totals 16 residues. Trimming removed 5 bases from V and 7 bases from J, with 24 bases in between. Looked up from germline, CDR1 is SGHDT and CDR2 is YYEEEE. DNA of the CDR3: TGTGCCAGCAGTTCTTATGACAGCCTCAGCCGAGGTGGCTACACCTTC. It translates to CASSSYDSLSRGGYTF.

V and J are TRBV7-3 and TRBJ2-2, with D perhaps TRBD2 (7 bases). From germline, CDR1 is SGHTA and CDR2 FQGTGA. CDR3 size: 15 residues. V lost 1 base to trimming and J lost 6 bases, with 12 bases between them. CDR3 in amino acids: CASSLRGGHPGELFF. The CDR3 DNA is TGTGCCAGCAGCTTAAGGGGGGGACACCCCGGGGAGCTGTTTTTT.

The genes are TRBV4-3 and TRBJ1-5; possibly TRBD1 for D (5 bases). Trimming removed 2 bases from V and 9 bases from J, with 20 bases in between. There are 16 residues in the CDR3. CDR1 LGHNA and CDR2 YSLEER come from the germline V gene. CDR3 nucleotides: TGCGCCAGCAGCCAAAGGGCCGACAGCCCCGGGAGGCCCCAGCATTTT. Its translation: CASSQRADSPGRPQHF.

V is TRBV5-1 and J is TRBJ1-5; TRBD1 is a possible D gene (5 bases). The V end lost 0 bases, the J end lost 6 bases, and 10 bases lay between the germline ends. This CDR3 region has 14 residues. Germline CDR1 and CDR2: SGHRS and YFSETQ. The CDR3 loop reads CASSLDGGSQPQHF. The DNA for the CDR3 is TGCGCCAGCAGCTTGGACGGGGGATCTCAGCCCCAGCATTTT.

The chain carries TRBV6-1 and TRBJ2-5; D gene unclear. Between the trimmed V and J ends, which lost 3 bases and 5 bases, there was a span of 13 bases. The CDR3 loop spans 14 amino acids. Germline assignment: CDR1 MNHNS and CDR2 SASEGT. CDR3 protein: CASSEGAVGETQYF. In DNA form, the CDR3 reads TGTGCCAGCAGTGAGGGTGCAGTTGGGGAGACCCAGTACTTC.

This chain uses TRBV2 with TRBJ1-5; TRBD1 might be the D (6 bases). The V end lost 4 bases, the J end lost 5 bases, and 12 bases lay between the germline ends. Germline loops: CDR1 SNHLY, CDR2 FYNNEI. The CDR3 has 14 residues. The CDR3 is CASSVDSGDQPQHF. Here the CDR3 DNA reads TGTGCCAGCAGTGTGGACAGTGGGGATCAGCCCCAGCATTTT.

The genes are TRBV6-1 and TRBJ1-1, with 9 nucleotides matching TRBD1. This CDR3 has 15 amino acids. J was trimmed by 4 bases and V by 4 bases; bases with no gene match: 7. Germline V gene sequence: CDR1 MNHNS, CDR2 SASEGT. The CDR3 coding sequence is TGTGCCAGCAGTGGGACAGGGGCAGGAGGCACTGAAGCTTTCTTT. Translation: CASSGTGAGGTEAFF.

J is TRBJ1-2 and V is TRBV4-2; D may be TRBD1 (6 bases). The CDR3 is made up of 15 amino acids. The V end lost 1 base, the J end lost 8 bases, and 17 bases lay between the germline ends. Germline CDR1 is LGHNA and CDR2 is YNFKEQ. This CDR3 is CASSQVERGSEGYTF. CDR3 bases: TGTGCCAGCAGCCAAGTGGAAAGGGGGTCAGAAGGCTACACCTTC.

The rearrangement joins TRBV5-4 to TRBJ2-5; D is possibly TRBD2 (6 bases). Trimming removed 1 base at V and 5 bases at J, with 12 bases between. Per the germline V gene, CDR1 is SGHNT and CDR2 is YYREEE (reference sequence). The CDR3 contains 14 residues. The CDR3, as DNA: TGTGCCAGCAGCTTGCGGGGAGGTGTGGAGACCCAGTACTTC. Translated: CASSLRGGVETQYF.

The chain is built from TRBV2 and TRBJ1-5; no reliable D call. This CDR3 has 14 residues. V was trimmed by 7 bases and J by 0 bases, leaving 10 bases between them. The germline CDR1 and CDR2 sequences are SNHLY and FYNNEI. CDR3: CASNAGYSNQPQHF. DNA for the CDR3: TGTGCCAGCAATGCTGGTTATAGCAATCAGCCCCAGCATTTT. The whole variable domain, filled in from reference TRBV2 and TRBJ1-5, reads EPEVTQTPSHQVTQMGQEVILRCVPISNHLYFYWYRQILGQKVEFLVSFYNNEISEKSEIFDDQFSVERPDGSNFTLKIRSTKLEDSAMYFCASNAGYSNQPQHFGDGTRLSIL.

This chain links TRBV19 with TRBJ2-2; 12 bases map to TRBD1. V lost 5 bases to trimming and J lost 7 bases; unmatched junction nucleotides: 5. Germline V CDR1 and CDR2: LNHDA, SQIVND (reference sequence). The CDR3 totals 15 residues. CDR3 sequence reads: CASSPGQGAVGELFF. The CDR3 DNA reads TGTGCCAGTAGTCCGGGACAGGGGGCCGTCGGGGAGCTGTTTTTT.

The chain links TRBV19 to TRBJ1-2, with TRBD1 matching over 8 bases. V shed 0 bases and J 4 bases; nucleotides not matched to a gene: 4. Germline assignment: CDR1 LNHDA and CDR2 SQIVND (reference sequence). This CDR3 region has 15 residues. CDR3 DNA sequence: TGTGCCAGTAGTATAGATCAAGGACAGGGCTATGGCTACACCTTC. This translates into CASSIDQGQGYGYTF.